The 32 T cell receptor beta chains listed next were all sequenced from one sample in a study of blood T cell repertoires in COVID-19. TCRdb's copy holds only in-frame clones and misses some; the assay was immunoSEQ multiplex PCR. This table holds about 330,000 clones, roughly 87% found once. Sequenced input: peripheral blood. The source of these receptors is a man aged 30 to 39 with COVID-19, enrolled during active disease.

This clone was detected a few times. Mismatch with germline at one junction end may stem from a read error. The chain couples TRBV5-1 to TRBJ2-2, with D possibly matching TRBD1 (6 bases). This CDR3 comprises 14 residues. CDR1 is SGHRS and CDR2 is YFSETQ in the germline V gene. CDR3 loop: CASSSQGNAGELFF. The CDR3 bases are TGCGCCAGCAGCTCGCAGGGGAACGCCGGGGAGCTGTTTTTT.

This chain uses TRBV11-2 with TRBJ1-4; 9 nucleotides match TRBD1. CDR1 SGHAT and CDR2 FQNNGV come from the germline V gene. V gave up 0 bases and J gave up 5 bases; unmatched junction bases: 10. The CDR3 extends over 18 amino acids. CDR3 sequence reads: CASSLERVGGQGNEKLFF. CDR3 DNA: TGTGCCAGCAGCTTAGAAAGGGTTGGAGGACAGGGGAATGAAAAACTGTTTTTT.

The chain uses TRBV4-3 and TRBJ2-7; TRBD1 aligns across 7 bases. Trimming at V came to 1 base and at J to 2 bases, leaving 5 bases not matched to a gene. The CDR3 contains 15 residues. Germline CDR1 and CDR2: LGHNA and YSLEER. The CDR3 bases are TGCGCCAGCAGCCAAGCCAGGACAGGAGCCTACGAGCAGTACTTC. It codes for CASSQARTGAYEQYF.

As regards this clone: This sample also contains other DNA sequences that code for the same CDR3. V and J are TRBV4-2 and TRBJ1-5, with D maybe TRBD1 (5 bases). Germline CDR1 and CDR2: LGHNA and YNFKEQ. Trimming stripped 0 bases from V and 0 bases from J, with 9 bases between. CDR3 length equals 16 residues. The CDR3 sequence: CASSQEGGLSNQPQHF. The CDR3 DNA reads as TGTGCCAGCAGCCAAGAGGGGGGACTTAGCAATCAGCCCCAGCATTTT.

This clone was picked up one time. DNA for the CDR3: TGTGCCAGCAGCGTAGGGGATAGGAGGACTGAAGCTTTCTTT. The encoded protein is CASSVGDRRTEAFF. The J gene is TRBJ1-1, the V gene TRBV9; no firm D call. CDR1 and CDR2 from the germline V gene are SGDLS and YYNGEE. CDR3 length: 14 residues. V lost 0 bases and J lost 5, with 11 bases in between. Full variable domain (missing parts from reference TRBV9 and TRBJ1-1): DSGVTQTPKHLITATGQRVTLRCSPRSGDLSVYWYQQSLDQGLQFLIQYYNGEERAKGNILERFSAQQFPDLHSELNLSSLELGDSALYFCASSVGDRRTEAFFGQGTRLTVV.

The chain employs TRBV25-1 and TRBJ1-2; maybe TRBD1 (5 bases). V dropped 3 bases and J dropped 2 bases, with 16 bases sitting between them. CDR1 MGHDK and CDR2 SYGVNS come from the germline V gene. The CDR3 runs 16 residues. The CDR3 reads CASSDRCSRANYGYTF. In nucleotides, the CDR3 is TGTGCCAGCAGTGACCGATGCTCCAGGGCGAACTATGGCTACACCTTC.

This clone was picked up one time. The V and J genes are TRBV7-2 and TRBJ1-2, with 9 bases identical to TRBD1. V lost 5 bases, J lost 4 bases, and 8 bases stayed unmatched. The CDR3 spans 15 residues. Germline loops: CDR1 SGHTA, CDR2 FQGNSA. CDR3: CASSPIGDRAYGYTF. CDR3 nucleotides: TGTGCCAGCAGCCCTATCGGGGACAGGGCCTATGGCTACACCTTC.

This chain uses TRBV3-1 (or the pseudogene TRBV3-2) with TRBJ1-4, with 8 bases matching TRBD1. Germline V gives CDR1 LGHDT, CDR2 YNNKEL (reference sequence). V lost 4 bases, J lost 0 bases, and 7 bases stayed unmatched. The CDR3 consists of 17 residues. For the CDR3, the DNA is TGTGCCAGCAGCCGAACCGGACAGGGCTCAACTAATGAAAAACTGTTTTTT. Amino acids: CASSRTGQGSTNEKLFF.

The chain links TRBV30 to TRBJ2-1; a possible D gene is TRBD2 (6 bases). V lost 0 bases, J lost 7 bases, and 22 bases lay in between. CDR1 is GTSNPN and CDR2 is SVGIG in the germline V gene (reference sequence). The CDR3 runs to 17 residues. The CDR3 coding sequence is TGTGCCTGGAGTGTACTCGGCGCGGGACCCTCGCGGAATGAGCAGTTCTTC. This sequence encodes CAWSVLGAGPSRNEQFF. Full variable domain (missing parts from reference TRBV30 and TRBJ2-1): SQTIHQWPATLVQPVGSPLSLECTVEGTSNPNLYWYRQAAGRGLQLLFYSVGIGQISSEVPQNLSASRPQDRQFILSSKKLLLSDSGFYLCAWSVLGAGPSRNEQFFGPGTRLTVL.

Of note for this clone: Germline is not matched at one junction end, which may reflect a read error. This rearrangement joins TRBV19 to TRBJ2-5, with D possibly being TRBD1 (6 bases). This CDR3 is built from 15 residues. Germline V gene data show CDR1 as LNHDA and CDR2 as SQIVND (reference sequence). The CDR3 DNA reads as TGTGCCAGTTCCCCGGTTGGGGGCTCCCAACAGACCCAGTACTTC. It encodes CASSPVGGSQQTQYF. Complete variable domain (other parts from reference TRBV19 and TRBJ2-5): DGGITQSPKYLFRKEGQNVTLSCEQNLNHDAMYWYRQDPGQGLRLIYYSQIVNDFQKGDIAEGYSVSREKKESFPLTVTSAQKNPTAFYLCASSPVGGSQQTQYFGPGTRLLVL.

This clone was recorded only once. V is TRBV7-6 and J is TRBJ2-7, with D maybe TRBD1 (6 bases). Trimming took 5 bases from V and 7 from J, leaving 9 bases between them. The germline V gene encodes CDR1 SGHVS and CDR2 FNYEAQ. The CDR3 is made up of 11 amino acids. The CDR3 DNA sequence: TGTGCCAGCAGCGATGGACAGGAGCAGTACTTC. It encodes CASSDGQEQYF.

This clone was counted between two and nine times. The genes are TRBV28 and TRBJ2-7; 9 bases fit TRBD2. Germline CDR1 reads MDHEN; CDR2 reads SYDVKM. The CDR3 is 15 amino acids. The V segment lost 2 bases and the J segment 2 bases; nucleotides outside the gene matches: 4. CDR3 DNA sequence: TGTGCCAGCAGTTTAACCCCTAGCGGGGCCTACGAGCAGTACTTC. It encodes CASSLTPSGAYEQYF.

The chain has TRBV9 and TRBJ1-2; no reliable D call. This CDR3 region has 17 residues. Trimming left V 4 bases short and J 4 bases short, with 23 bases between. Germline CDR1 SGDLS, CDR2 YYNGEE. This CDR3 reads CASSLKYTANHFYGYTF. The CDR3 coding sequence is TGTGCCAGCAGCTTAAAGTACACAGCCAATCACTTCTATGGCTACACCTTC.

J is TRBJ2-5 and V is TRBV6-5; the match to TRBD2 covers 7 bases. The CDR3 length is 14 residues. CDR1 and CDR2 from the germline V gene are MNHEY and SVGAGI. J gave up 2 bases and V 2 bases, and 2 bases lay outside the gene matches. The CDR3 sequence: CASSYSGEQETQYF. Here the CDR3 DNA reads TGTGCCAGCAGTTACAGCGGGGAGCAAGAGACCCAGTACTTC.

The chain couples TRBV11-2 to TRBJ2-1; TRBD2 might be the D (5 bases). V lost 6 bases, J lost 3 bases, and 15 bases lay in between. The CDR3 runs 15 residues. CDR1 and CDR2 from the germline V gene are SGHAT and FQNNGV. CDR3 sequence (DNA): TGTGCCAGCAGGCCTACTTCCGGGAACTACAATGAGCAGTTCTTC. Translated, it gives CASRPTSGNYNEQFF. Looking up the rest from reference TRBV11-2 and TRBJ2-1 gives the full variable domain: EAGVAQSPRYKIIEKRQSVAFWCNPISGHATLYWYQQILGQGPKLLIQFQNNGVVDDSQLPKDRFSAERLKGVDSTLKIQPAKLEDSAVYLCASRPTSGNYNEQFFGPGTRLTVL.

The gene calls are TRBV29-1 and TRBJ1-1, with no clear D. The ends were cut back, 6 bases at V and 5 bases at J, with 19 bases in the middle. The germline CDR1 and CDR2 sequences are SQVTM and ANQGSEA. The CDR3 loop spans 14 amino acids. CDR3 sequence: CSVQPRLGGTEAFF. As DNA, the CDR3 is TGCAGCGTCCAACCCCGTTTGGGAGGAACTGAAGCTTTCTTT.

This chain links TRBV7-9 with TRBJ1-2; D may be TRBD1 (5 bases). The germline V gene encodes CDR1 SEHNR and CDR2 FQNEAQ (reference sequence). The CDR3 runs to 14 residues. V was shortened by 4 bases and J by 1 base, with 10 bases between the two germline ends. The CDR3 spells CASSWTGVNYGYTF. In nucleotides, the CDR3 is TGTGCCAGCAGCTGGACGGGGGTTAACTATGGCTACACCTTC.

The rearrangement joins TRBV4-1 to TRBJ1-6; D perhaps matches TRBD1 (6 bases). The CDR3 consists of 16 residues. Trimming pared 3 bases from V and 3 bases from J, leaving 12 bases between. The germline CDR1 and CDR2 sequences are MGHRA and YSYEKL. The CDR3 spells CASSQWTASYNSPLHF. CDR3 DNA sequence: TGCGCCAGCAGCCAGTGGACAGCGAGCTATAATTCACCCCTCCACTTT.

The chain carries TRBV7-9 and TRBJ2-5; D is unclear. The CDR3 spans 10 residues. Between the trimmed V and J ends, which lost 7 bases and 9 bases, there was a span of 9 bases. CDR1 is SEHNR and CDR2 is FQNEAQ in the germline V gene (reference sequence). CDR3 protein: CASTQKPQYF. For the CDR3, the DNA is TGTGCCAGCACCCAAAAGCCCCAGTACTTC. The full variable domain, its missing parts supplied by reference TRBV7-9 and TRBJ2-5, is DTGVSQNPRHKITKRGQNVTFRCDPISEHNRLYWYRQTLGQGPEFLTYFQNEAQLEKSRLLSDRFSAERPKGSFSTLEIQRTEQGDSAMYLCASTQKPQYFGPGTRLLVL.

CDR3 DNA: TGCGCCAGCAGCCCGGGACAGGGGAGCTACCAAGAGACCCAGTACTTC. Protein product: CASSPGQGSYQETQYF. This chain joins TRBV5-1 and TRBJ2-5, with 10 bases matching TRBD1. The CDR3 extends over 16 amino acids. Germline lookup yields CDR1 SGHRS and CDR2 YFSETQ. Trimming took 4 bases from V and 0 from J; bases not matched to a gene: 6.

The table lists this clone with a count of one. This chain uses TRBV5-4 with TRBJ2-7; 7 bases agree with TRBD1. The CDR3 has 15 amino acids. V trimming: 2 bases; J trimming: 2 bases; junction bases outside the gene matches: 7. Germline-derived CDR1 and CDR2 are SGHNT and YYREEE (reference sequence). The CDR3 nucleotides are TGTGCCAGCAGCTTACGGACAGGCGTACCCTACGAGCAGTACTTC. This codes for CASSLRTGVPYEQYF.

This chain uses TRBV24-1 with TRBJ2-3; 9 bases are shared with TRBD2. This CDR3 spans 14 amino acids. V lost 5 bases to trimming and J lost 5 bases; unmatched junction nucleotides: 4. Germline loops: CDR1 KGHDR, CDR2 SFDVKD. The CDR3 here is CATSGGGAVDTQYF. In DNA, the CDR3 is TGTGCCACCAGTGGCGGGGGGGCGGTAGATACGCAGTATTTT.

The rearrangement joins TRBV5-6 to TRBJ2-2, with D perhaps matching TRBD1 (6 bases). The CDR3 covers 14 residues. Trimming pared 4 bases from V and 1 base from J, leaving 8 bases between. Germline V gene sequence: CDR1 SGHDT, CDR2 YYEEEE. As DNA, the CDR3 is TGTGCCAGCAGCGTAGGGGGGAACACCGGGGAGCTGTTTTTT. The encoded protein is CASSVGGNTGELFF.

The chain combines TRBV6-2 or TRBV6-3 with TRBJ2-1; D unresolved. V was cut by 4 bases and J by 9 bases, with 7 bases left in between. The germline V gene has CDR1 MNHEY and CDR2 SVGEGT. The CDR3 covers 11 residues. The CDR3 DNA reads as TGTGCCAGCAGTTTACGGTTTGAGCAGTTCTTC. This translates into CASSLRFEQFF.

J is TRBJ1-2 and V is TRBV28; a weak D match, TRBD1 (6 bases). The germline gives CDR1 MDHEN, CDR2 SYDVKM. The V end lost 8 bases, the J end lost 2 bases, and 18 bases lay between the germline ends. This CDR3 spans 15 amino acids. CDR3 sequence reads: CASGLRQVTNYGYTF. CDR3 coding DNA: TGTGCCAGCGGCCTTCGACAGGTGACGAACTATGGCTACACCTTC.

The chain is built from TRBV7-2 and TRBJ2-5, with TRBD2 as a possible D gene (5 bases). The V end was cut by 5 bases, the J end by 6 bases, with 22 bases between. There are 16 residues in the CDR3. Germline V gives CDR1 SGHTA, CDR2 FQGNSA. The CDR3 spells CASSPPPWLGVKTQYF. CDR3 sequence (DNA): TGTGCCAGCAGCCCGCCCCCTTGGTTGGGAGTGAAGACCCAGTACTTC.

This chain uses TRBV30 with TRBJ1-2; D is unclear. V was pared by 0 bases and J by 6 bases, with 14 bases between. This CDR3 has 14 amino acids. Germline CDR1 reads GTSNPN; CDR2 reads SVGIG (reference sequence). This CDR3 reads CAWSVWEGGHGYTF. The DNA of the CDR3 is TGTGCCTGGAGTGTTTGGGAGGGAGGACATGGCTACACCTTC.

The chain uses TRBV18 and TRBJ2-7; possibly TRBD1 for D (5 bases). The germline CDR1 and CDR2 sequences are KGHSH and LQKENI. The CDR3 loop spans 14 amino acids. V shed 3 bases and J shed 0 bases, with 9 bases lying between them. The chain's CDR3 is CASSPQTASYEQYF. Written as DNA, the CDR3 is TGTGCCAGCTCACCGCAGACAGCCTCCTACGAGCAGTACTTC.

This clone showed up just a few times. This chain links TRBV28 with TRBJ1-2; the match to TRBD1 covers 9 bases. V lost 6 bases and J lost 10; bases outside the gene matches: 18. The CDR3 contains 16 residues. CDR1 MDHEN and CDR2 SYDVKM come from the germline V gene. The CDR3 reads CASRPPRPTGGDVYTF. CDR3 bases: TGTGCCAGCAGACCGCCCCGTCCGACAGGGGGTGATGTCTACACCTTC.

A few counts support this clone. The genes are TRBV11-2 and TRBJ2-2, with a weak D call TRBD2 (6 bases). Germline V lookup: CDR1 SGHAT, CDR2 FQNNGV. Trimming took 5 bases from V and 5 from J, leaving 21 bases between them. CDR3 length: 17 amino acids. The CDR3 is CASSPADYQIRTGELFF. DNA of the CDR3: TGTGCCAGCAGCCCCGCGGACTACCAAATACGGACCGGGGAGCTGTTTTTT.

The J gene is TRBJ2-1, the V gene TRBV29-1, with a weak D call TRBD1 (5 bases). Germline CDR1 is SQVTM and CDR2 is ANQGSEA. V lost 8 bases to trimming and J lost 10 bases, with 18 bases between them. There are 12 residues in the CDR3. For the CDR3, the DNA is TGCAGCATCCTCTCACAGGTGGAGGAGCAGTTCTTC. Translated: CSILSQVEEQFF.

The rearrangement links TRBV3-1 (or the pseudogene TRBV3-2) to TRBJ2-1; tentative D call: TRBD1 (6 bases). Per germline, CDR1 LGHDT and CDR2 YNNKEL (reference sequence). There are 12 residues in the CDR3. Trimming pared 2 bases from V and 9 bases from J, leaving 8 bases between. In DNA, the CDR3 is TGTGCCAGCAGCCAAACAGGGTCTGAGCAGTTCTTC. It codes for CASSQTGSEQFF.